The clone carrying this T cell receptor (beta chain) was seen ten or more times. This CDR3 has 15 amino acids. CDR1 and CDR2 (germline): SGHRS, YFSETQ. V was trimmed by 2 bases and J by 5 bases, leaving 16 bases between them. The authors prepared the TCRbeta library with unique molecular identifiers. TCRdb called the PCR reads again in MiXCR, with one record for every CDR3 protein. The sample yields approximately 500,000 distinct CDR3 sequences, over 9.5% seen once. This entry comes from a study of T-cell reconstitution after alpha-beta-depleted transplantation in children. The rearrangement joins TRBV5-1 to TRBJ2-5; possibly TRBD2 for D (7 bases). The sequenced sample was PBMCs, obtained before TCRalphabeta/CD19-depleted stem cell transplant. This receptor was taken from a child aged 2 to 10 with inherited bone marrow failure, due to receive a stem cell transplant. This chain's CDR3 is CASSFRTGRDETQYF. For the CDR3, the DNA is TGCGCCAGCAGCTTTCGTACAGGGAGGGACGAGACCCAGTACTTC.